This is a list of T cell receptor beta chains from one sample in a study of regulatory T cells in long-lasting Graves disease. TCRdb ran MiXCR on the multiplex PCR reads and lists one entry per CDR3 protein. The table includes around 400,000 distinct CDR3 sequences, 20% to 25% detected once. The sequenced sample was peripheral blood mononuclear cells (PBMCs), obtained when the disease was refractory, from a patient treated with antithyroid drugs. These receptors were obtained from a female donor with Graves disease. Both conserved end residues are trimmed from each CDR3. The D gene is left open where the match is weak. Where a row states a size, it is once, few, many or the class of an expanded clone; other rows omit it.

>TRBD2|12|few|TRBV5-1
ASSSLAAGETQY
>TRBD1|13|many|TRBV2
ASTAQGAGNQPQH
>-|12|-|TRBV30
AWSARVRGNTIY
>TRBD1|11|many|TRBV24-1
ATSRTGTYEQY
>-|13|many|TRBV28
ASSRATQNTGELF
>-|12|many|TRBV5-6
ASSPGATTYEQY
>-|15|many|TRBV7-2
ASSLGTRGGGSYEQY
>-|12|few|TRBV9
ASSVEAADYEQY
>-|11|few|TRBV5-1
ASSLAGRSEQY
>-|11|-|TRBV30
AWRSPYQHEQY
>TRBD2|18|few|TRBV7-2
ASSWGGLAGGGAIRETQY
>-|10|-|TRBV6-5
ASSYRADTQY
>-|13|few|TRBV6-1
ASSEQVATNEKLF
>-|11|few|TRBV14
ASSRARRVEAF
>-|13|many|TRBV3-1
ASSQPFGPQETQY
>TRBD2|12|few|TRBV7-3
ASSPSGRSGEQY
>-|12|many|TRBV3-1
ASSLPGTTYEQY
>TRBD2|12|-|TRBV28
ASRRGLPTDTQY
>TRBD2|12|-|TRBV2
ASSGLAGGDEQF
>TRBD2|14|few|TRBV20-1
SARDLRLAGDYEQY
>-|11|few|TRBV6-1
ASSPGPGWEQY
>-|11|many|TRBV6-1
ATRDGPMLGYT
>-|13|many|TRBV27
ASSSAGTGRYEQY
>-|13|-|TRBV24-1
ATSEGQQGVTEAF
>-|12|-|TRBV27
ASSLLDGDQPQH
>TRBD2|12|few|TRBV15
ATRGGGLDHEQY
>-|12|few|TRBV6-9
ASSFGRRSYEQY
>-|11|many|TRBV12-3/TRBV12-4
ASSLGPDTEAF
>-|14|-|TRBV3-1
ASSQHTGHGGEKLF
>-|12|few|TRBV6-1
ASSPRGALGGYT
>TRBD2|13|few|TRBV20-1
SARDLGLALYEQY
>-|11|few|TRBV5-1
ASGTGDSYEQY
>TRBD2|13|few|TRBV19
ASSTSSGSSKTQY
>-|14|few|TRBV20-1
SARDEGTVYSYEQY
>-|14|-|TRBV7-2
ASSLFSKKAQETQY
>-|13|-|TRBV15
ATSRDNSGKETQY
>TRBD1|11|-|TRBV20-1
SATGTGINEQF
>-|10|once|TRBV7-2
ASGLGWETQY
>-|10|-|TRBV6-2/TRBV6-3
ASSDLRYEQY
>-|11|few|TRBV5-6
ASSLRGLTEAF
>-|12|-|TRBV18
ASSSGLTNEKLF
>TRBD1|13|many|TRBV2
ASSDTGTGNTEAF
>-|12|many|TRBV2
ASSGVGQQETQY
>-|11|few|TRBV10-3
AISEVEAYEQY
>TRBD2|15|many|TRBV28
ASSRRTSANIQETQY